The rows below give T cell receptor beta chains drawn from one sample of a study of cytomegalovirus exposure and HLA in healthy donors. The method was immunoSEQ multiplex PCR; TCRdb's version includes in-frame clones alone and lacks a portion of them. The data show around 130,000 clones, approximately 75% seen once. The source material was PBMCs. Receptors were obtained from a woman aged 40-49 years in good health and CMV-seropositive. The CDR3 runs from the conserved cysteine through the conserved F or W. The D gene is left open where the match is weak. Clone size appears in some rows only: once, few, many, or a class for an expanded clone.

CDR3 protein,CDR3 DNA,V gene,clone size,J gene,CDR3 length,D gene
CASNDKGVIYEQYF,TGCGCCAGCAATGATAAAGGGGTTATCTACGAGCAGTACTTC,TRBV10-2,once,TRBJ2-7,14,NA
CASSFLVGTSGPYEQYF,TGTGCCAGCAGTTTTCTTGTCGGGACATCCGGCCCCTACGAGCAGTACTTC,TRBV28,NA,TRBJ2-7,17,NA
CASSYYRTGPHTIYF,TGTGCCAGCAGTTACTACCGGACAGGGCCACACACCATATATTTT,TRBV6-6,NA,TRBJ1-3,15,TRBD1
CASSGPGQGVHEQYF,TGTGCCAGCAGTGGTCCGGGACAGGGCGTACACGAGCAGTACTTC,TRBV6-1,NA,TRBJ2-7,15,TRBD1
CASSSAGGEQFF,TGTGCCAGCAGCTCCGCGGGGGGTGAGCAGTTCTTC,TRBV7-3,NA,TRBJ2-1,12,TRBD2
CASRQDRGRDGANVLTF,TGTGCCAGCAGGCAAGACAGGGGTAGGGATGGGGCCAACGTCCTGACTTTC,TRBV5-8,NA,TRBJ2-6,17,TRBD1
CASSLRTSGNNEQFF,TGCGCCAGCAGCTTGCGGACTAGCGGGAACAATGAGCAGTTCTTC,TRBV5-1,NA,TRBJ2-1,15,TRBD2
CASSWGPGTGELFF,TGTGCCAGCAGTTGGGGGCCGGGTACCGGGGAGCTGTTTTTT,TRBV6-1,NA,TRBJ2-2,14,NA
CASSPPVVVRPEAFF,TGTGCCAGCAGCCCCCCTGTTGTAGTGAGGCCGGAAGCTTTCTTT,TRBV12-1,NA,TRBJ1-1,15,NA
CASSPGGLAGRDTQYF,TGTGCCAGTAGTCCTGGGGGACTAGCGGGAAGAGATACGCAGTATTTT,TRBV19,NA,TRBJ2-3,16,TRBD2
CASSVAPEGTDTQYF,TGTGCCAGCAGCGTAGCGCCCGAGGGCACAGATACGCAGTATTTT,TRBV9,NA,TRBJ2-3,15,NA
CASSRSGNTGELFF,TGTGCCAGCAGCCGTAGCGGGAACACCGGGGAGCTGTTTTTT,TRBV7-2,NA,TRBJ2-2,14,NA
CASSRPRNTIYF,TGTGCCAGCAGCCGTCCCCGAAACACCATATATTTT,TRBV7-2,once,TRBJ1-3,12,NA
CASSNGGALSAFF,TGTGCCAGCAGTAACGGGGGGGCCCTTTCCGCTTTCTTT,TRBV28,NA,TRBJ1-1,13,NA
CASREGVDTEAFF,TGCGCCAGCAGAGAGGGTGTTGACACTGAAGCTTTCTTT,TRBV5-1,few,TRBJ1-1,13,NA
CATSRDAWASGRPVAKNIQYF,TGTGCCACCAGCAGAGATGCGTGGGCCAGCGGGAGGCCGGTGGCCAAAAACATTCAGTACTTC,TRBV15,NA,TRBJ2-4,21,TRBD2
CASSQETGVREKLFF,TGCGCCAGCAGCCAAGAGACAGGGGTTCGCGAAAAACTGTTTTTT,TRBV4-3,NA,TRBJ1-4,15,TRBD1
CASSPQGGPQHF,TGTGCCAGCAGCCCCCAGGGAGGGCCCCAGCATTTT,TRBV11-2,once,TRBJ1-5,12,NA
CASSLGSPALGNEQFF,TGTGCCAGCAGCTTGGGTTCCCCAGCTCTAGGCAATGAGCAGTTCTTC,TRBV5-4,NA,TRBJ2-1,16,NA
CASSQTGYGDTQYF,TGTGCCAGCAGCCAAACAGGGTACGGGGATACGCAGTATTTT,TRBV11-3,NA,TRBJ2-3,14,NA
CASSIDGQGIVNEQFF,TGTGCCAGTAGTATAGATGGACAGGGGATTGTTAATGAGCAGTTCTTC,TRBV19,NA,TRBJ2-1,16,TRBD1
CASSNFGQALASGANVLTF,TGCGCCAGCAGTAACTTCGGACAGGCTCTTGCCTCTGGGGCCAACGTCCTGACTTTC,TRBV5-1,few,TRBJ2-6,19,TRBD1
CASSLGRVVFTGNTIYF,TGTGCCAGCAGCTTGGGGAGGGTAGTTTTCACTGGAAACACCATATATTTT,TRBV7-9,NA,TRBJ1-3,17,NA
CASSYWGQGASDTQYF,TGTGCCAGCAGTTACTGGGGACAGGGGGCTTCAGATACGCAGTATTTT,TRBV6-5,NA,TRBJ2-3,16,TRBD1
CASSFRASTGGSYEQYF,TGTGCCAGCAGCTTCCGGGCCTCGACAGGGGGCTCCTACGAGCAGTACTTC,TRBV9,NA,TRBJ2-7,17,TRBD1
CASSESPGQGPEQYF,TGTGCCAGCAGTGAATCTCCGGGACAGGGACCCGAGCAGTACTTC,TRBV6-1,NA,TRBJ2-7,15,TRBD1
CAISESEHRDNLLGYEQYF,TGTGCCATCAGTGAGTCCGAGCATCGGGACAATTTATTGGGTTACGAGCAGTACTTC,TRBV10-3,NA,TRBJ2-7,19,NA
CAISILAGTAHGYTF,TGTGCCATCAGCATCTTAGCCGGGACAGCTCATGGCTACACCTTC,TRBV10-3,NA,TRBJ1-2,15,TRBD1
CASSLAAGGTSGNTIYF,TGTGCCAGCAGCTTAGCGGCAGGGGGGACCTCTGGAAACACCATATATTTT,TRBV7-9,NA,TRBJ1-3,17,TRBD1
CSVDQGSGEQYF,TGCAGCGTTGATCAGGGCTCAGGCGAGCAGTACTTC,TRBV29-1,NA,TRBJ2-7,12,NA
CASSFRDRVAETQYF,TGTGCCAGCAGCTTTCGGGACAGGGTGGCAGAGACCCAGTACTTC,TRBV7-2,NA,TRBJ2-5,15,TRBD1
CASSYDRGPEAFF,TGTGCCAGCAGCTATGACAGGGGTCCTGAAGCTTTCTTT,TRBV6-6,NA,TRBJ1-1,13,TRBD1
CASSAGTSGGVEQYF,TGTGCCAGCAGCGCGGGGACTAGCGGGGGAGTTGAGCAGTACTTC,TRBV9,NA,TRBJ2-7,15,TRBD2
CASSEGQANTGELFF,TGCGCCAGCAGCGAGGGACAGGCGAACACCGGGGAGCTGTTTTTT,TRBV5-1,NA,TRBJ2-2,15,TRBD1
CASSPESERGLEQFF,TGTGCCAGCAGCCCAGAGAGCGAGCGGGGACTGGAGCAGTTCTTC,TRBV9,NA,TRBJ2-1,15,TRBD2
CASSYMGQNYGYTF,TGTGCCAGCAGTTACATGGGACAGAACTATGGCTACACCTTC,TRBV6-5,NA,TRBJ1-2,14,TRBD1
CASSPRTGTNTEAFF,TGCGCCAGCAGCCCCCGGACAGGGACGAACACTGAAGCTTTCTTT,TRBV5-1,NA,TRBJ1-1,15,TRBD1
CASGGGTGELFF,TGTGCCAGCGGCGGGGGCACCGGGGAGCTGTTTTTT,TRBV6-5,once,TRBJ2-2,12,TRBD2
CASSSTGDEQYF,TGTGCCAGCAGCTCAACAGGGGACGAGCAGTACTTC,TRBV7-9,NA,TRBJ2-7,12,TRBD1
CASSPSLAGIYEQYF,TGTGCCAGCAGCCCCAGTTTAGCGGGAATCTACGAGCAGTACTTC,TRBV7-2,NA,TRBJ2-7,15,TRBD2
CASSPPSHEQYF,TGTGCCAGCAGCCCCCCTAGTCACGAGCAGTACTTC,TRBV7-9,NA,TRBJ2-7,12,NA
CASSLLYRVNEKLFF,TGTGCCAGCAGTTTACTCTACAGGGTTAACGAAAAACTGTTTTTT,TRBV27,few,TRBJ1-4,15,NA
CASREDRDTEAFF,TGTGCCAGCAGGGAGGACAGGGACACTGAAGCTTTCTTT,TRBV6-4,NA,TRBJ1-1,13,TRBD1
CSAITGASANVLTF,TGCAGCGCAATTACAGGGGCTTCGGCCAACGTCCTGACTTTC,TRBV29-1,NA,TRBJ2-6,14,TRBD1
CASSQFRTGVLGGYTF,TGCGCCAGCAGCCAATTTCGGACAGGGGTCCTCGGAGGCTACACCTTC,TRBV4-1,NA,TRBJ1-2,16,TRBD1
CASHRDEQFF,TGTGCCAGCCATCGGGATGAGCAGTTCTTC,TRBV2,once,TRBJ2-1,10,NA
CASSPTSGRSYEQYF,TGTGCCAGCAGCCCGACTAGCGGGAGATCCTACGAGCAGTACTTC,TRBV7-9,NA,TRBJ2-7,15,TRBD2
CSVGGGMGYTF,TGCAGCGTTGGGGGGGGGATGGGCTACACCTTC,TRBV29-1,NA,TRBJ1-2,11,NA
CATCNRDLISYEQYF,TGTGCCACCTGTAACCGGGACTTGATCTCCTACGAGCAGTACTTC,TRBV6-6,once,TRBJ2-7,15,NA
CASSLLAEYGYTF,TGTGCCAGCAGCTTACTGGCAGAATATGGCTACACCTTC,TRBV7-9,NA,TRBJ1-2,13,NA
CASSFNGGGAEAFF,TGTGCCAGCAGCTTTAATGGGGGAGGCGCTGAAGCTTTCTTT,TRBV5-6,NA,TRBJ1-1,14,NA
CASSPLTGGELFF,TGTGCCAGCAGCCCCCTGACAGGCGGGGAGCTGTTTTTT,TRBV7-3,NA,TRBJ2-2,13,NA
CASSWDTNTEAFF,TGTGCCAGCAGTTGGGACACTAACACTGAAGCTTTCTTT,TRBV28,NA,TRBJ1-1,13,NA
CASSQGLAELTDTQYF,TGTGCCAGCAGCCAGGGACTAGCGGAACTCACAGATACGCAGTATTTT,TRBV7-8,NA,TRBJ2-3,16,TRBD2
CASSLFSNGGNQPQHF,TGCGCCAGCAGCTTGTTTTCTAACGGGGGCAATCAGCCCCAGCATTTT,TRBV5-1,NA,TRBJ1-5,16,NA
CASSQGTGGFGELFF,TGCGCCAGCAGCCAAGGGACAGGGGGCTTCGGGGAGCTGTTTTTT,TRBV5-1,NA,TRBJ2-2,15,TRBD1